The 10 T cell receptor beta chains below come from one sample, sequenced in a study of shared clonotypes between healthy human individuals. Repertoires were generated with immunoSEQ multiplex PCR, while TCRdb's copy carries only in-frame clones and drops some. Counted here are 2 million to 3 million clones, more than 85% occurring once; the ten biggest clones make up 0.36%. The sequencing sample was made of naive CD4+ T cells from PBMCs. Subset specified: CD45RA+ positively selected. The receptors originated from a man aged 18-30 years in good health. Some clones in this sample may be carry-over from other donors' samples.

The chain is built from TRBV6-1 and TRBJ2-2, with D hard to call. CDR3 length equals 15 residues. The germline V gene has CDR1 MNHNS and CDR2 SASEGT. Trimming left V 1 base short and J 1 base short, with 7 bases between. CDR3 residues: CASSEEVGNTGELFF. DNA for the CDR3: TGTGCCAGCAGTGAAGAGGTCGGGAACACCGGGGAGCTGTTTTTT.

To note about this clone: Other DNA sequences of this sample code for an identical CDR3. CDR3 residues: CASSPQQGTGNTIYF. The CDR3 nucleotides are TGTGCCAGCTCACCTCAACAGGGAACTGGAAACACCATATATTTT. V gene TRBV18 combines with J gene TRBJ1-3, with D maybe TRBD1 (6 bases). The CDR3 sequence is 15 residues long. The germline V and J ends were trimmed by 3 bases and 2 bases, with 11 bases remaining between them. CDR1 and CDR2 from the germline V gene are KGHSH and LQKENI. The whole variable domain, filled in from reference TRBV18 and TRBJ1-3, reads NAGVMQNPRHLVRRRGQEARLRCSPMKGHSHVYWYRQLPEEGLKFMVYLQKENIIDESGMPKERFSAEFPKEGPSILRIQQVVRGDSAAYFCASSPQQGTGNTIYFGEGSWLTVV.

V and J are TRBV7-3 and TRBJ1-3; 9 bases align to TRBD1. The CDR3 runs to 16 residues. Germline-derived CDR1 and CDR2 are SGHTA and FQGTGA. Unmatched junction bases numbered 5, after V lost 3 bases and J lost 2 bases. The DNA for the CDR3 is TGTGCCAGCAGCTTTACCGGGACAGGGACTGGAAACACCATATATTTT. Translating it yields CASSFTGTGTGNTIYF.

The DNA for the CDR3 is TGTGCCAGCAGCTTAGACGGGGCCGAAGCTTTCTTT. Translation gives CASSLDGAEAFF. The chain links TRBV11-2 to TRBJ1-1, with D perhaps TRBD1 (5 bases). The V end lost 0 bases, the J end lost 8 bases, and 7 bases lay between the germline ends. The germline V gene has CDR1 SGHAT and CDR2 FQNNGV. This CDR3 region has 12 residues.

The chain employs TRBV7-3 and TRBJ2-5, with D perhaps matching TRBD1 (6 bases). The V gene lost 5 bases and the J gene lost 4 bases, with 17 bases spanning the gap. The CDR3 sequence is 15 residues long. CDR1 SGHTA and CDR2 FQGTGA come from the germline V gene. The DNA of the CDR3 is TGTGCCAGCAGCCCCGGGACAACGGGGACAGAGACCCAGTACTTC. Its protein is CASSPGTTGTETQYF.

This chain uses TRBV5-1 with TRBJ2-5; 8 nucleotides agree with TRBD1. J was trimmed by 11 bases and V by 0 bases; bases with no gene match: 3. The CDR3 consists of 12 residues. The V gene's germline CDR1 is SGHRS and CDR2 YFSETQ. The CDR3 DNA reads TGCGCCAGCAGCTTGGAGGACAGGGCTCAGTACTTC. Its protein is CASSLEDRAQYF.

The chain recombines TRBV27 with TRBJ2-3; TRBD1 is a possible D gene (5 bases). V was shortened by 6 bases and J by 6 bases, with 7 bases between the two germline ends. Looked up from germline, CDR1 is MNHEY and CDR2 is SMNVEV (reference sequence). The CDR3 length is 11 residues. Here the CDR3 reads CASRGRDTQYF. In DNA form, the CDR3 reads TGTGCCAGCAGGGGGCGGGATACGCAGTATTTT.

This chain links TRBV7-6 with TRBJ1-1; D might be TRBD1 (6 bases). The CDR3 has 16 amino acids. V lost 5 bases and J 1 base, leaving 17 bases between the germline ends. CDR1 SGHVS and CDR2 FNYEAQ come from the germline V gene. The CDR3 nucleotides read TGTGCCAGCAGCCGGGGGCAGGGGCCCCGGAACACTGAAGCTTTCTTT. Encoded protein: CASSRGQGPRNTEAFF.

J is TRBJ2-5 and V is TRBV15; the D gene could be TRBD1 or TRBD2 (5 bases each). CDR3 length: 17 amino acids. Per the germline V gene, CDR1 is LNHNV and CDR2 is YYDKDF (reference sequence). Trimming removed 6 bases at V and 4 bases at J, with 24 bases between. This CDR3 is CATSGGGFAIGRETQYF. The CDR3 bases are TGTGCCACCAGTGGTGGGGGATTCGCGATAGGGCGAGAGACCCAGTACTTC.

The gene calls are TRBV7-3 and TRBJ2-5, with 14 bases fitting TRBD2. CDR1 is SGHTA, CDR2 FQGTGA, per germline. This CDR3 has 17 amino acids. With V trimmed by 2 bases and J by 5 bases, 7 bases remained unmatched. CDR3 nucleotides: TGTGCCAGCAGCTTAGGGACTAGCGGGAGCTTTGGGGAGACCCAGTACTTC. This sequence encodes CASSLGTSGSFGETQYF.